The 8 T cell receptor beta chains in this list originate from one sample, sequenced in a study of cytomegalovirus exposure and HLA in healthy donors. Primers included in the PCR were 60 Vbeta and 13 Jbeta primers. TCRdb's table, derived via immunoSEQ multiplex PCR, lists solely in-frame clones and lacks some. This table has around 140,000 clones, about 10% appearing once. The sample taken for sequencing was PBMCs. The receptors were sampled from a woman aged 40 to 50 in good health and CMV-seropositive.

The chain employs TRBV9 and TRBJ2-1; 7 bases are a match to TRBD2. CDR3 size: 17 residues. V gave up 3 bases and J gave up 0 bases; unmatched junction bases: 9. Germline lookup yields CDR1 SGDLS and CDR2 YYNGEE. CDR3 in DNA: TGTGCCAGCAGCGCCTTGATGGGGGGGTTCTCCTACAATGAGCAGTTCTTC. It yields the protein CASSALMGGFSYNEQFF. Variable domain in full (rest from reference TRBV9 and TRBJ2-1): DSGVTQTPKHLITATGQRVTLRCSPRSGDLSVYWYQQSLDQGLQFLIQYYNGEERAKGNILERFSAQQFPDLHSELNLSSLELGDSALYFCASSALMGGFSYNEQFFGPGTRLTVL.

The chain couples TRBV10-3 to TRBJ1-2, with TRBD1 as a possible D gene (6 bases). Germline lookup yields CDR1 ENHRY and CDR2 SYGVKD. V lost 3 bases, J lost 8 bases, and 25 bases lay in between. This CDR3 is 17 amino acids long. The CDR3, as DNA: TGTGCCATCAGTGATCGATCGACGGGACAAGGATTTATAGGCTACACCTTC. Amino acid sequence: CAISDRSTGQGFIGYTF.

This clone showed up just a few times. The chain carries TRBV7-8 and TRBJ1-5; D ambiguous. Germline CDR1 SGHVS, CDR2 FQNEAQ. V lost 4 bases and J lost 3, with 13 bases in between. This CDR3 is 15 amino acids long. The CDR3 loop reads CASSSSGGNNQPQHF. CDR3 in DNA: TGTGCCAGCAGCTCTAGTGGAGGGAACAATCAGCCCCAGCATTTT.

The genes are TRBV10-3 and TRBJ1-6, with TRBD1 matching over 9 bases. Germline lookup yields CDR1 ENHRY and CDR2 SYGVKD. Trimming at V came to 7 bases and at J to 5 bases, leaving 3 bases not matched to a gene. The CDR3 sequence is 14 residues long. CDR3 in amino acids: CAINRDRDNSPLHF. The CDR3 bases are TGTGCCATCAACAGGGACAGGGATAATTCACCCCTCCACTTT.

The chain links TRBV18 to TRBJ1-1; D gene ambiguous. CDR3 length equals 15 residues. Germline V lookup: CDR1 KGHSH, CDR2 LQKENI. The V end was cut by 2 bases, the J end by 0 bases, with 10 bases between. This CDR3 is CASSPAAGVNTEAFF. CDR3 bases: TGTGCCAGCTCACCAGCCGCCGGGGTGAACACTGAAGCTTTCTTT.

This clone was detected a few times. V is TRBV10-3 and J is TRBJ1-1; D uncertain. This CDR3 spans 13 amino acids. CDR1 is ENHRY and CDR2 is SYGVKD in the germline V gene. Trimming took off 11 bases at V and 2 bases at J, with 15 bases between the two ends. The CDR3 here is CAATSQLNTEAFF. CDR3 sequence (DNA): TGTGCCGCAACCTCACAGCTTAACACTGAAGCTTTCTTT.

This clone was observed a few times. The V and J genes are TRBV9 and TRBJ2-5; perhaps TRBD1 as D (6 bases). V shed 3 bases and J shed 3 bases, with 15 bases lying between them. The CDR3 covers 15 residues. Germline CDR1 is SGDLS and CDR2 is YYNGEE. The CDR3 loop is CASSGPTGGEETQYF. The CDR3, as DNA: TGTGCCAGCAGCGGACCGACAGGTGGAGAAGAGACCCAGTACTTC.

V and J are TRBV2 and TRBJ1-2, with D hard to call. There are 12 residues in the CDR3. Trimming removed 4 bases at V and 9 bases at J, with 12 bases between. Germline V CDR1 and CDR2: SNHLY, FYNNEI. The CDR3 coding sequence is TGTGCCAGCAGTGCATTCGGGGAAAGCTACACCTTC. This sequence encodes CASSAFGESYTF.